The sequence of this T cell receptor beta chain was determined in a study of cytomegalovirus exposure and HLA in healthy donors. The PCR made use of 60 Vbeta and 13 Jbeta primers. Clones were sequenced by immunoSEQ multiplex PCR, and TCRdb holds only the in-frame ones, with some missing. The sample holds 100,000 to 150,000 clones; around four fifths are singletons and the top ten take 20%. V lost 3 bases to trimming and J lost 1 base; unmatched junction nucleotides: 3. The CDR3 totals 16 residues. The germline gives CDR1 MRHNA, CDR2 SNTAGT. With regard to this clone: Its antigen is currently unknown.

The study, taken as a whole, reports: Reportedly, diagnosis of cytomegalovirus status by the classifier showed high specificity and sensitivity. Among the sequence variants, a highly shared cluster was likely an artifact of sequencing.

V and J are TRBV6-4 and TRBJ2-3, with 11 bases that match TRBD2. The TCR originated in a man aged 18 to 29 in good health and CMV-seropositive. Input material: PBMCs. CDR3 sequence reads: CASSEGTSGGTDTQYF. The CDR3 DNA sequence: TGTGCCAGCAGTGAAGGGACTAGCGGAGGCACAGATACGCAGTATTTT.